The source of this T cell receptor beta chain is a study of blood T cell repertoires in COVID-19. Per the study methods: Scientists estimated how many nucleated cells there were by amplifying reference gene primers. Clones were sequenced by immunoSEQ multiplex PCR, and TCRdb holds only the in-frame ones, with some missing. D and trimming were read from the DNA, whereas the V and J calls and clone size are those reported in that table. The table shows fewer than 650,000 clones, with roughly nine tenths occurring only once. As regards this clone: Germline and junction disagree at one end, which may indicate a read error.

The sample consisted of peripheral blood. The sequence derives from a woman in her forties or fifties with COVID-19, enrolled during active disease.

CDR3 protein: CARRRGRGARNTGELFF. The CDR3 DNA is TGCGCCCGCCGCCGGGGGCGGGGGGCCCGGAACACCGGGGAGCTGTTTTTT. The chain joins TRBV5-4 to TRBJ2-2; 8 nucleotides align to TRBD2. This CDR3 is built from 17 residues. The V gene's germline CDR1 is SGHNT and CDR2 YYREEE (reference sequence).